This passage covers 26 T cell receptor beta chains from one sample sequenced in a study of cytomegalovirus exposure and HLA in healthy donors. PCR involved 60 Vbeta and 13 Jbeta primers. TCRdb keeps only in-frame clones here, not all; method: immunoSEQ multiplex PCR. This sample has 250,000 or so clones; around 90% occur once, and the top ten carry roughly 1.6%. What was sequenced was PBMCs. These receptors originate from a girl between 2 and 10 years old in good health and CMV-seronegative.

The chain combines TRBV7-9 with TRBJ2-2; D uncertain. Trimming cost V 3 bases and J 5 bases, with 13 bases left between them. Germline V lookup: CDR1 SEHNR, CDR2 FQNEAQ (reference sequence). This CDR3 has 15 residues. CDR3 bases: TGTGCCAGCAGCTTGCAACAGTCACATACCGGGGAGCTGTTTTTT. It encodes CASSLQQSHTGELFF.

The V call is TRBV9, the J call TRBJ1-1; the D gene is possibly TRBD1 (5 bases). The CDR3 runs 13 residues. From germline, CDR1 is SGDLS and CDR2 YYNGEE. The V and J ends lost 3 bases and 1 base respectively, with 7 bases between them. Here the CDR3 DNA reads TGTGCCAGCAGCGGGGGGGAGAACACTGAAGCTTTCTTT. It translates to CASSGGENTEAFF.

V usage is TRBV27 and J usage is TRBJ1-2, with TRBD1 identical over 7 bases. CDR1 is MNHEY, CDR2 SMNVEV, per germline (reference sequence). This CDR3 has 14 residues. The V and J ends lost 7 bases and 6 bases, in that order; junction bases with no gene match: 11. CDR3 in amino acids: CASTSPGRGNGYTF. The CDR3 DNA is TGTGCCAGCACCTCCCCCGGCAGGGGGAATGGCTACACCTTC.

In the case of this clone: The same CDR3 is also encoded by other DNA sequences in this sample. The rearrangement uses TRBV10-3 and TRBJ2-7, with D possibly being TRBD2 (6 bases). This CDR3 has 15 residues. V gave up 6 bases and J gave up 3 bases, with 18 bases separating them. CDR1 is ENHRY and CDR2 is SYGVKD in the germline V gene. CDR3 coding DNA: TGTGCCATCAGCGACGCCGGGACTTGGGACTACGAGCAGTACTTC. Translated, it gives CAISDAGTWDYEQYF.

Here the CDR3 reads CASIEGGGTQETQYF. CDR3 DNA sequence: TGTGCCAGCATCGAAGGGGGGGGGACCCAAGAGACCCAGTACTTC. The chain is built from TRBV28 and TRBJ2-5; perhaps TRBD2 as D (7 bases). V was shortened by 7 bases and J by 1 base, with 16 bases between the two germline ends. This CDR3 spans 15 amino acids. Germline-derived CDR1 and CDR2 are MDHEN and SYDVKM.

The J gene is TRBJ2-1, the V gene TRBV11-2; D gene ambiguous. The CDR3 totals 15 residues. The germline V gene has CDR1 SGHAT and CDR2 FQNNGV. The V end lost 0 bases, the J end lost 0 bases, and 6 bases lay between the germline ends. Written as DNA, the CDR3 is TGTGCCAGCAGCTTAGATCTCGGCTCCTACAATGAGCAGTTCTTC. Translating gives CASSLDLGSYNEQFF.

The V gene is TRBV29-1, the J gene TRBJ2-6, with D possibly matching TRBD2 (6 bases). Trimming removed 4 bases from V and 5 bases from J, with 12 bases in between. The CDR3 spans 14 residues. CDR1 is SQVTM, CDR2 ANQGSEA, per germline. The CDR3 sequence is CSVAEGIRANVLTF. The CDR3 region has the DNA TGCAGCGTTGCGGAGGGAATCCGGGCCAACGTCCTGACTTTC.

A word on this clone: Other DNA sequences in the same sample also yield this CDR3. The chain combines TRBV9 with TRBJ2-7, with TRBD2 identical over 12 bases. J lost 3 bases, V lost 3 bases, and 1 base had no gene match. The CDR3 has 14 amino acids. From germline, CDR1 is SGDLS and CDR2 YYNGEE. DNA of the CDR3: TGTGCCAGCAGCGAGGGACTAGCGGGCTACGAGCAGTACTTC. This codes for CASSEGLAGYEQYF.

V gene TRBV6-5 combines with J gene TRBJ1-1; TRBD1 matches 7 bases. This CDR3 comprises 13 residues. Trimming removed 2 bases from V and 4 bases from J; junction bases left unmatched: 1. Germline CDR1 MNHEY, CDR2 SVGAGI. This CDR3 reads CASSYEGATEAFF. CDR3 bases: TGTGCCAGCAGTTACGAGGGGGCCACTGAAGCTTTCTTT.

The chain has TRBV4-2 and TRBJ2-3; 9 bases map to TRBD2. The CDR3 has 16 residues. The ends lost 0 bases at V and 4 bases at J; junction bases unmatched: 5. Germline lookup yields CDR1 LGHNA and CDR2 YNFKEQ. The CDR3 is CASSQDRGGDSDTQYF. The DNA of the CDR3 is TGTGCCAGCAGCCAAGATCGCGGGGGGGATTCAGATACGCAGTATTTT.

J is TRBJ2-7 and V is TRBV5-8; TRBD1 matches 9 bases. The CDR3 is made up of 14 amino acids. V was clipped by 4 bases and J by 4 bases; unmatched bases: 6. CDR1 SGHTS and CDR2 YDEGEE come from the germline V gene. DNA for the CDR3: TGTGCCAGCAGCGGGGGACAGGGTGGGTACGAGCAGTACTTC. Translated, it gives CASSGGQGGYEQYF.

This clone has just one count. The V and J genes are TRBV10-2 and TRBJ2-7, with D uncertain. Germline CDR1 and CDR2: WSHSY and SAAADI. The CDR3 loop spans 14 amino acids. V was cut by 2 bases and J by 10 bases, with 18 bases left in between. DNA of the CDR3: TGCGCCAGCAGTGAGCCAGTTCCACCCGGGTATCAGTACTTC. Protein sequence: CASSEPVPPGYQYF.

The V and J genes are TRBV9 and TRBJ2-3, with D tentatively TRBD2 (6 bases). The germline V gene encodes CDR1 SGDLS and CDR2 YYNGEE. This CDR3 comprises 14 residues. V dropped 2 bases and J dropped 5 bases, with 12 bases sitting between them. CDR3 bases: TGTGCCAGCAGCGTTGGGCGGGGAAAAGATACGCAGTATTTT. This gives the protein CASSVGRGKDTQYF.

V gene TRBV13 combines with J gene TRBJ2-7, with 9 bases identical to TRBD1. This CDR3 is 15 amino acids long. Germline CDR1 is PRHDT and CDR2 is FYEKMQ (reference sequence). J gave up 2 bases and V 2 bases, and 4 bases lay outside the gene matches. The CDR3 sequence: CASSLMGQGTYEQYF. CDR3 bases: TGTGCCAGCAGCTTAATGGGACAGGGTACCTACGAGCAGTACTTC.

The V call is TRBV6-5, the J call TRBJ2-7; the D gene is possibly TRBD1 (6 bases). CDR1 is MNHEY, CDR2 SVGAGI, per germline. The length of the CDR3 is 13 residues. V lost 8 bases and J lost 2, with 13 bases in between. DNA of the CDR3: TGTGCCAGCGGAATACAGGGTCCCTACGAGCAGTACTTC. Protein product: CASGIQGPYEQYF.

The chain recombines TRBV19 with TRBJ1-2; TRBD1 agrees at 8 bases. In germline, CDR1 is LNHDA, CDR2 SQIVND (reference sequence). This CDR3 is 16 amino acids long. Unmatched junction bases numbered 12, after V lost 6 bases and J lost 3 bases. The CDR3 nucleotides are TGTGCCAGTAGCATCGGGGGGTCAGGGGGCGACTATGGCTACACCTTC. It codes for CASSIGGSGGDYGYTF.

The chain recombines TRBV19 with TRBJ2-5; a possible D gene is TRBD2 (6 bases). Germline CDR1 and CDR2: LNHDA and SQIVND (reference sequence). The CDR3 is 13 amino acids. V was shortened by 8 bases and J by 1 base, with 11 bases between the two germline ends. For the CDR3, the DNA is TGTGCCAGTGCGGCGGGACCCCAAGAGACCCAGTACTTC. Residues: CASAAGPQETQYF.

CDR3 bases: TGTGCCAGTAGTATAGAGCCGGGGAACGGAGCTTTCTTT. Amino acid sequence: CASSIEPGNGAFF. This chain joins TRBV19 and TRBJ1-1; D remains ambiguous. Germline V gene lookup returns CDR1 LNHDA and CDR2 SQIVND (reference sequence). Trimming took 0 bases from V and 10 from J, leaving 12 bases between them. The CDR3 is 13 amino acids.

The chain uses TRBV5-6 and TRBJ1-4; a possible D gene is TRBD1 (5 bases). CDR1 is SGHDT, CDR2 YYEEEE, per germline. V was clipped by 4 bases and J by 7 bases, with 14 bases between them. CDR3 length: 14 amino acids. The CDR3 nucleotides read TGTGCCAGCAGCGGGGCGGGATTTGGTGAAAAACTGTTTTTT. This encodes CASSGAGFGEKLFF.

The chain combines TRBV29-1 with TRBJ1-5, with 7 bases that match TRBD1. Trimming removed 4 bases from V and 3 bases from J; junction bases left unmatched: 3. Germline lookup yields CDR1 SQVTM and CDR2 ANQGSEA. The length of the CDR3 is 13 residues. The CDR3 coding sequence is TGCAGCGTTGGGCAGGGGGACAATCAGCCCCAGCATTTT. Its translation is CSVGQGDNQPQHF.

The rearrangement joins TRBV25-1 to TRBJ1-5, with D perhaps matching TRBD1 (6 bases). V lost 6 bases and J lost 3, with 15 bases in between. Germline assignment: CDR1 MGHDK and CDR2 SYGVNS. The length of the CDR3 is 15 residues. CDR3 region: CASSPTTGYNQPQHF. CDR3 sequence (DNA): TGTGCCAGCAGCCCGACAACAGGGTACAATCAGCCCCAGCATTTT. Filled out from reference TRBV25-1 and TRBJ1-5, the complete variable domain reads EADIYQTPRYLVIGTGKKITLECSQTMGHDKMYWYQQDPGMELHLIHYSYGVNSTEKGDLSSESTVSRIRTEHFPLTLESARPSHTSQYLCASSPTTGYNQPQHFGDGTRLSIL.

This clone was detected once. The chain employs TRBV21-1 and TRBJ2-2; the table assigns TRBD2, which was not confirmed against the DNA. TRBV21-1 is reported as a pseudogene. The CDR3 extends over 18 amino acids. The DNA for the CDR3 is TGTGCCAGCGGTCGTACGAGGCAGAGGATCTCGAACACCGGGGAGCTGTTTTTT. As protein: CASGRTRQRISNTGELFF.

The CDR3 DNA reads TGTGCCATCAGGGACAGTAACACTGAAGCTTTCTTT. Translating it yields CAIRDSNTEAFF. The rearrangement uses TRBV10-3 and TRBJ1-1; TRBD1 is a possible D gene (6 bases). The CDR3 spans 12 residues. The V gene's germline CDR1 is ENHRY and CDR2 SYGVKD. Trimming left V 6 bases short and J 2 bases short, with 7 bases between.

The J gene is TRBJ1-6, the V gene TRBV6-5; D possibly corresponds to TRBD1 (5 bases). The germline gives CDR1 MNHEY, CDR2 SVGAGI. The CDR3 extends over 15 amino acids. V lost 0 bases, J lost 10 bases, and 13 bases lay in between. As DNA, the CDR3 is TGTGCCAGCAGTTACTCTCCTCGACAGAGATCACCCCTCCACTTT. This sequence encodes CASSYSPRQRSPLHF.

CDR3 amino acids: CASSLDGLAGGETQYF. The CDR3 region has the DNA TGTGCCAGCAGCCTTGATGGACTAGCGGGGGGAGAGACCCAGTACTTC. The chain recombines TRBV4-2 with TRBJ2-5, with 14 bases lining up with TRBD2. The CDR3 extends over 16 amino acids. CDR1 LGHNA and CDR2 YNFKEQ come from the germline V gene. Trimming removed 4 bases from V and 4 bases from J; junction bases left unmatched: 5.

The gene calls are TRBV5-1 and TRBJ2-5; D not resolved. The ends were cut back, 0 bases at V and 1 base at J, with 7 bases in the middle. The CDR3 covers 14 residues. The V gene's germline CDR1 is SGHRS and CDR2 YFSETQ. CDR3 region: CASSLASFQETQYF. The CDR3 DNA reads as TGCGCCAGCAGCTTGGCCTCTTTCCAAGAGACCCAGTACTTC.